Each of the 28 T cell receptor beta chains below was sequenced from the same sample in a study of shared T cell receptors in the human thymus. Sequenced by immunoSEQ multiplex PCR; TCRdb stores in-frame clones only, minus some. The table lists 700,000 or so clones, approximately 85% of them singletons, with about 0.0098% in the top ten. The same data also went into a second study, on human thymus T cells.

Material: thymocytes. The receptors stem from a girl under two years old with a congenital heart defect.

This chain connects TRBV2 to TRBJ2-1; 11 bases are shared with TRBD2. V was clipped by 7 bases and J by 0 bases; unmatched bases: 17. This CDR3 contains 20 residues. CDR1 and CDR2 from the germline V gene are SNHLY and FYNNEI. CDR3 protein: CASNTKLGLAVSSSYNEQFF. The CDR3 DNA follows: TGTGCCAGCAATACTAAATTGGGACTAGCGGTCTCGAGCTCCTACAATGAGCAGTTCTTC.

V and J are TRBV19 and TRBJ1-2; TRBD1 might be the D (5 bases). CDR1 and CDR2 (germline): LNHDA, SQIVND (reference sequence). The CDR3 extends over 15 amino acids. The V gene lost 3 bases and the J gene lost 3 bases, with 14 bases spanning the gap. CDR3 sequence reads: CASSISLGAYYGYTF. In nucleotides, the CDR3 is TGTGCCAGTAGTATTTCTTTAGGGGCATACTATGGCTACACCTTC.

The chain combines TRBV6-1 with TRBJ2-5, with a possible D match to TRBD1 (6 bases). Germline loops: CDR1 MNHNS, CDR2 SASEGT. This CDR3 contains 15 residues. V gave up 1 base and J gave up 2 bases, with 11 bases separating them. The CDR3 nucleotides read TGTGCCAGCAGTGAAGACTCGGACAGTCAAGAGACCCAGTACTTC. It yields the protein CASSEDSDSQETQYF.

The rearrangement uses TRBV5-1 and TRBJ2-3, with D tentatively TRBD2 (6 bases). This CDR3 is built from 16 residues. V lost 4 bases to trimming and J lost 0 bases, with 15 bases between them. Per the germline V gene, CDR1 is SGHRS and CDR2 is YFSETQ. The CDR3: CASSVGLPLSTDTQYF. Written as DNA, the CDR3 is TGCGCCAGCAGCGTGGGACTTCCCCTTAGCACAGATACGCAGTATTTT.

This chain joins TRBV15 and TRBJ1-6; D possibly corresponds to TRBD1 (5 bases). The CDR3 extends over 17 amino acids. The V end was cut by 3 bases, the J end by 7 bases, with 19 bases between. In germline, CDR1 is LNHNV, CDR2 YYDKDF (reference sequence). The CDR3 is CATSSHLRDKGNSPLHF. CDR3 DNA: TGTGCCACCAGCAGTCACCTCCGCGACAAGGGGAATTCACCCCTCCACTTT.

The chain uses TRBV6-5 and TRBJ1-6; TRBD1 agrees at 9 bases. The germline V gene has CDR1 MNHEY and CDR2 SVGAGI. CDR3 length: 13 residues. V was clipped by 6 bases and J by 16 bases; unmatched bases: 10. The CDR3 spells CASRDRGFGALHF. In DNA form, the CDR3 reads TGTGCCAGCAGGGACAGGGGATTTGGAGCTCTCCACTTT.

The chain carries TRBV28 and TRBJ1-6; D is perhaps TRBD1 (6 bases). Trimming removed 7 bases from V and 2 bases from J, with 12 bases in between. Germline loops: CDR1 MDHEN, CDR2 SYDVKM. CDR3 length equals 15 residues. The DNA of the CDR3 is TGTGCCAGCAAGGGGGAGGGCGCCTATAATTCACCCCTCCACTTT. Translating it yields CASKGEGAYNSPLHF.

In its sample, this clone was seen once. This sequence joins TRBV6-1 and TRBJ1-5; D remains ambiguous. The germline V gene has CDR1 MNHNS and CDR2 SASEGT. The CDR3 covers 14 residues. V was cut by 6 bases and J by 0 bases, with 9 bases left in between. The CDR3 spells CASRKVGSNQPQHF. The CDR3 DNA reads TGTGCCAGCAGGAAAGTCGGTAGCAATCAGCCCCAGCATTTT.

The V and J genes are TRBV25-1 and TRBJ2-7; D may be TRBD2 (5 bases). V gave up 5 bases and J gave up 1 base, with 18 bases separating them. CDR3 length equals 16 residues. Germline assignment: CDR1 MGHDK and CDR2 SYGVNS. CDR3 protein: CASSPPSGGSSYEQYF. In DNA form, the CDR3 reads TGTGCCAGCAGTCCCCCGAGCGGTGGCAGTTCCTACGAGCAGTACTTC.

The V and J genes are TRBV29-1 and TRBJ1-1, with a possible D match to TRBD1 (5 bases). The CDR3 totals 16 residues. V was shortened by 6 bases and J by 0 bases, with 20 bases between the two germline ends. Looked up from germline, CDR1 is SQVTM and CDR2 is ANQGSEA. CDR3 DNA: TGCAGCGTAGCCGGGACTCCTTTTCACATGAACACTGAAGCTTTCTTT. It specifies CSVAGTPFHMNTEAFF.

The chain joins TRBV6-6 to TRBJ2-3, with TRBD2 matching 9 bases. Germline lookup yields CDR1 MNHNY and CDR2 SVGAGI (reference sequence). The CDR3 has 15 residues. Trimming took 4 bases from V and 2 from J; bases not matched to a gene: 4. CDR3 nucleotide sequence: TGTGCCAGCAGTTCTAGCGGGGAGTTCACAGATACGCAGTATTTT. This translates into CASSSSGEFTDTQYF.

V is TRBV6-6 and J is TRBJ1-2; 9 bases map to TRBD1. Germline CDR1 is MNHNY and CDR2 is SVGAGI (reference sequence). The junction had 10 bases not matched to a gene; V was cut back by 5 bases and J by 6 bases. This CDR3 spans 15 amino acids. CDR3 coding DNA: TGTGCCAGCAGTAAAGGGGACAGGGCCACCCATGGCTACACCTTC. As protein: CASSKGDRATHGYTF.

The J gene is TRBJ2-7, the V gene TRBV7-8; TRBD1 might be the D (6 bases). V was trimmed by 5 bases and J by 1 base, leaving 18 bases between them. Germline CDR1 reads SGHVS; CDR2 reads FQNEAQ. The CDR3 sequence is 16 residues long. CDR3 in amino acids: CASSPPAGTPSYEQYF. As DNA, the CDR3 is TGTGCCAGCAGCCCTCCGGCCGGGACACCTTCCTACGAGCAGTACTTC.

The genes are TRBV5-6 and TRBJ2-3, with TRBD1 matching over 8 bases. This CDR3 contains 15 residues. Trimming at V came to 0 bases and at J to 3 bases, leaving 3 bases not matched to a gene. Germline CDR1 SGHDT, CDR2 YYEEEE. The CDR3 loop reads CASSLGQGWTDTQYF. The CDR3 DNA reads TGTGCCAGCAGCTTGGGACAGGGGTGGACAGATACGCAGTATTTT.

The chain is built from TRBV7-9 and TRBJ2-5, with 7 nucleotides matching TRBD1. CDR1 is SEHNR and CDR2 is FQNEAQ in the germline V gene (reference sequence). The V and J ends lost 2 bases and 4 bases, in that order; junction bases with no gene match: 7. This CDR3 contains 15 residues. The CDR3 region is CASSLKRGRRETQYF. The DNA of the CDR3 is TGTGCCAGCAGCTTAAAAAGGGGGCGCCGAGAGACCCAGTACTTC.

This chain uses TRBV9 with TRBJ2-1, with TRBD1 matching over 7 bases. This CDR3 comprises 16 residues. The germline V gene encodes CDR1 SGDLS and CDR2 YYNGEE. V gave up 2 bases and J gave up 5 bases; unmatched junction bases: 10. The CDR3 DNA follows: TGTGCCAGCAGCGTTCACCACCGGGACAGCAACAATGAGCAGTTCTTC. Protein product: CASSVHHRDSNNEQFF. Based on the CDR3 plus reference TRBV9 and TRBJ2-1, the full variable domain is DSGVTQTPKHLITATGQRVTLRCSPRSGDLSVYWYQQSLDQGLQFLIQYYNGEERAKGNILERFSAQQFPDLHSELNLSSLELGDSALYFCASSVHHRDSNNEQFFGPGTRLTVL.

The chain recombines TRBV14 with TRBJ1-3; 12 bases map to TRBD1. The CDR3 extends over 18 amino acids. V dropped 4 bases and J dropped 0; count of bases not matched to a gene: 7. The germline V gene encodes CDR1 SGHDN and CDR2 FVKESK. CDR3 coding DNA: TGTGCCAGCAGCCCCCCGTGGGACAGGGGGCACTCTGGAAACACCATATATTTT. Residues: CASSPPWDRGHSGNTIYF.

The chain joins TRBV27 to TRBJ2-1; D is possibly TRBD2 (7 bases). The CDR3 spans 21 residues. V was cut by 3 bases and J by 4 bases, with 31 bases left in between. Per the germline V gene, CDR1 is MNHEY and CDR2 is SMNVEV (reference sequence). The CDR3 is CASSFRAAGAGDLTHYNEQFF. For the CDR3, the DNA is TGTGCCAGCAGTTTCCGCGCGGCAGGGGCGGGGGACCTTACCCATTACAATGAGCAGTTCTTC.

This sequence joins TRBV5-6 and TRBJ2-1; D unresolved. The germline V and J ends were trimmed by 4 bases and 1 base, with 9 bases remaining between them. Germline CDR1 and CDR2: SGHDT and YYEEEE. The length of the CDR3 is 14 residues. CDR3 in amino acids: CASSHHKSYNEQFF. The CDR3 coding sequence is TGTGCCAGCAGCCATCACAAGTCCTACAATGAGCAGTTCTTC.

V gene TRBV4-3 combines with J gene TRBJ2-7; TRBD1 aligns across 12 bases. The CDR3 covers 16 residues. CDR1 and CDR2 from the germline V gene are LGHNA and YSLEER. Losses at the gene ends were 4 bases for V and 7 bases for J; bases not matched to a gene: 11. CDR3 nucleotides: TGCGCCAGCAGCCCTGGGGGGGGACAGGGGGCCCGAGAGCAGTACTTC. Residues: CASSPGGGQGAREQYF.

CDR3 sequence reads: CASSRRDNVDYGYTF. The CDR3 nucleotides are TGTGCCAGCAGCCGCCGGGACAACGTGGACTATGGCTACACCTTC. This chain uses TRBV21-1 with TRBJ1-2; TRBD1 was called by the table and not checked on the DNA. TRBV21-1 is classified as a pseudogene. This CDR3 region has 15 residues.

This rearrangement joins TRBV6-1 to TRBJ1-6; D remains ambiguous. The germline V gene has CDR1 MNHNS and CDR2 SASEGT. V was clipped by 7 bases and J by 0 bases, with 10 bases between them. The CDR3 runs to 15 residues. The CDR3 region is CASMPEISYNSPLHF. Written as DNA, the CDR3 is TGTGCCAGCATGCCGGAGATCTCCTATAATTCACCCCTCCACTTT.

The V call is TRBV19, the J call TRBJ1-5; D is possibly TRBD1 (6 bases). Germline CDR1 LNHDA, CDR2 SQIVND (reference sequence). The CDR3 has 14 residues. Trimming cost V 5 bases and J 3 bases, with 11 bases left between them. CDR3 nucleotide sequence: TGTGCCAGTAGTTGGACAGATATCAATCAGCCCCAGCATTTT. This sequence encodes CASSWTDINQPQHF.

This chain's CDR3 is CASSLAWRRGGETQYF. The DNA for the CDR3 is TGTGCCAGCAGCTTAGCGTGGCGGCGGGGTGGAGAGACCCAGTACTTC. The chain links TRBV11-2 to TRBJ2-5; perhaps TRBD2 as D (6 bases). The V gene's germline CDR1 is SGHAT and CDR2 FQNNGV. This CDR3 region has 16 residues. V lost 1 base and J 4 bases, leaving 16 bases between the germline ends.

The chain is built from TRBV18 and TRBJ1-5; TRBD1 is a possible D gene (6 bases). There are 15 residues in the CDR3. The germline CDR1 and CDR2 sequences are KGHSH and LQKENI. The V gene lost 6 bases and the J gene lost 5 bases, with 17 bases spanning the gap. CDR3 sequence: CASSQDRKMDQPQHF. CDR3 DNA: TGTGCCAGCTCCCAAGACAGGAAGATGGATCAGCCCCAGCATTTT.

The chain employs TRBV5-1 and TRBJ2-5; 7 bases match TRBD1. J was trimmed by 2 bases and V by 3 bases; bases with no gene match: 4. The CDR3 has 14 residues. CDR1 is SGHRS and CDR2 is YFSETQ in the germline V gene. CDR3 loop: CASSWETGQETQYF. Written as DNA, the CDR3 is TGCGCCAGCAGCTGGGAGACAGGGCAAGAGACCCAGTACTTC. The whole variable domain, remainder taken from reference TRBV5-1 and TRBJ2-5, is KAGVTQTPRYLIKTRGQQVTLSCSPISGHRSVSWYQQTPGQGLQFLFEYFSETQRNKGNFPGRFSGRQFSNSRSEMNVSTLELGDSALYLCASSWETGQETQYFGPGTRLLVL.

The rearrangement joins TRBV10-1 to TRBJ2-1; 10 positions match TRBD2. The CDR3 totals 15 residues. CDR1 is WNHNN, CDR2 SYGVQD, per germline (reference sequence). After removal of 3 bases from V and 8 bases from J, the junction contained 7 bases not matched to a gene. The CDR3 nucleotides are TGCGCCAGCAGTGAACTAGCGGGGTACGGGCATGAGCAGTTCTTC. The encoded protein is CASSELAGYGHEQFF.

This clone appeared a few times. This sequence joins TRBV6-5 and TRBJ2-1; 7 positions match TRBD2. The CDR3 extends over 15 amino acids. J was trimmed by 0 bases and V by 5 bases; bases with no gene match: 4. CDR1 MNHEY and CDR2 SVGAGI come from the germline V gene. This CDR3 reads CASSKIAGSYNEQFF. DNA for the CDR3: TGTGCCAGCAGTAAGATAGCGGGCTCCTACAATGAGCAGTTCTTC.